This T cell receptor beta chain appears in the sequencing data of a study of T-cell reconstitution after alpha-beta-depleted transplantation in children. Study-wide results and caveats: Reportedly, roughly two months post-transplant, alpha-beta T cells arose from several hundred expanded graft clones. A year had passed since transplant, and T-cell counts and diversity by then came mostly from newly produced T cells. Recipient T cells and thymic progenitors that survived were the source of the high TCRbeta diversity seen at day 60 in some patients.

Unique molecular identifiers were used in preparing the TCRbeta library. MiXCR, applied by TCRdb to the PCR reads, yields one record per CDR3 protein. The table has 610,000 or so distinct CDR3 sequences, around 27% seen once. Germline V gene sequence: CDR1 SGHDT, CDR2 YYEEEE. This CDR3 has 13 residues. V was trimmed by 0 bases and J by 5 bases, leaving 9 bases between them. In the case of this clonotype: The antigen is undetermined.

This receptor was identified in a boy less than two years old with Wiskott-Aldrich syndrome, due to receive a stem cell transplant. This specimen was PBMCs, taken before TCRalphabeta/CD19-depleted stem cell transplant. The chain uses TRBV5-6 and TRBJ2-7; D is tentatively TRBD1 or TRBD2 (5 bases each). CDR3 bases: TGTGCCAGCAGCTTGGGAGGGGTCCACGAGCAGTACTTC. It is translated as CASSLGGVHEQYF.